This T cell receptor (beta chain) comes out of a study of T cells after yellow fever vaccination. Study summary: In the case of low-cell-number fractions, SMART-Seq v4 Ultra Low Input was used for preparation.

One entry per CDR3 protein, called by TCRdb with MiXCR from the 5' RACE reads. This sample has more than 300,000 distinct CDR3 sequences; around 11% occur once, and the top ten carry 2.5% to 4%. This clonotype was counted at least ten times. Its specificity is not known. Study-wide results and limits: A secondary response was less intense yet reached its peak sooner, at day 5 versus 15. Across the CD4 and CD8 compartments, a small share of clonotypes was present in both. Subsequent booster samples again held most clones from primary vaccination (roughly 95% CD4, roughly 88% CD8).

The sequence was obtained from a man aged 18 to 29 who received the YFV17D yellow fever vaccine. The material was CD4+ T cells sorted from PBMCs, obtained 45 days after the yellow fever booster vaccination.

The CDR3 bases are TGTGCCAGCAGCTTAAGCCCTCGGGATGAGCAGTTCTTC. This codes for CASSLSPRDEQFF. The rearrangement links TRBV7-2 to TRBJ2-1; D is undetermined. The ends were cut back, 2 bases at V and 8 bases at J, with 10 bases in the middle. The germline V gene has CDR1 SGHTA and CDR2 FQGNSA. The CDR3 totals 13 residues.